This T cell receptor beta chain was profiled in a study of T cell responses to AZD1222 COVID-19 vaccine. Study-wide findings and caveats: Across the whole spike, CD4 TCRs peaked at regions 160-218 and 743-854. Unmutated variant regions are reportedly targeted by nearly half of spike-specific TCRs. Spike-specific TCR repertoires showed rising breadth and depth after two AZD1222 doses. The peak T cell response came first, and repertoires were sampled only after it.

With 2 bases clipped from V and 4 bases from J, the junction kept 8 bases outside the gene matches. The CDR3 covers 15 residues. Germline lookup yields CDR1 MGHRA and CDR2 YSYEKL. On this clone itself: The antigen remains undetermined.

Generated by immunoSEQ multiplex PCR, the TCRdb table keeps only in-frame clones and is missing some. This sample has 85,000 to 120,000 clones, with less than 95% found just once. The sample in question was peripheral blood, obtained 28 days after the second AZD1222 dose. The chain couples TRBV4-1 to TRBJ2-7, with 7 bases lining up with TRBD2. The origin of this receptor is an adult who received the AZD1222 COVID-19 vaccine. The CDR3 DNA reads TGCGCCAGCAGCCAATCGGCGGGGGAGGCGTACGAGCAGTACTTC. Its protein product is CASSQSAGEAYEQYF.